This T cell receptor (beta chain) was documented in a study of T cells after posttransplantation cyclophosphamide. Peripheral blood was collected from the related graft donor on the marrow donation day. By frequency in the sample, this clone is medium-sized (0.01 to 0.1%). Trimming shortened V by 1 base and J by 8 bases, and 11 bases separated the two germline ends. Germline CDR1 MDHEN, CDR2 SYDVKM. The CDR3 runs to 13 residues. The repertoire was sequenced with immunoSEQ multiplex PCR; TCRdb's copy has only in-frame clones and lacks some. Of tens of thousands of clones in the sample, approximately 92% were seen once.

The chain couples TRBV28 to TRBJ1-2, with D possibly being TRBD1 (6 bases). Material: PBMCs. The sequence derives from a woman in her twenties or thirties in good health and a related stem cell transplant donor. The DNA for the CDR3 is TGTGCCAGCAGTTTATTTGCAGGGGACGGCTACACCTTC. Translated, it gives CASSLFAGDGYTF.